This T cell receptor beta chain is from a study of cytomegalovirus exposure and HLA in healthy donors. Germline assignment: CDR1 MGHDK and CDR2 SYGVNS. The length of the CDR3 is 13 residues. V was clipped by 8 bases and J by 4 bases, with 11 bases between them. Primers included in the PCR were 60 Vbeta and 13 Jbeta primers. Method: immunoSEQ multiplex PCR; TCRdb's copy keeps in-frame clones and lacks some. The profile shows more than 65,000 clones, around 74% of them singletons. The chain combines TRBV25-1 with TRBJ2-2; D is ambiguous. The receptor was isolated from a woman aged 55-70 years in good health and CMV-seropositive. The sample consisted of PBMCs. CDR3 nucleotides: TGTGCCAGCGGGCTTTATCCCACCGGGGAGCTGTTTTTT. Residues: CASGLYPTGELFF.